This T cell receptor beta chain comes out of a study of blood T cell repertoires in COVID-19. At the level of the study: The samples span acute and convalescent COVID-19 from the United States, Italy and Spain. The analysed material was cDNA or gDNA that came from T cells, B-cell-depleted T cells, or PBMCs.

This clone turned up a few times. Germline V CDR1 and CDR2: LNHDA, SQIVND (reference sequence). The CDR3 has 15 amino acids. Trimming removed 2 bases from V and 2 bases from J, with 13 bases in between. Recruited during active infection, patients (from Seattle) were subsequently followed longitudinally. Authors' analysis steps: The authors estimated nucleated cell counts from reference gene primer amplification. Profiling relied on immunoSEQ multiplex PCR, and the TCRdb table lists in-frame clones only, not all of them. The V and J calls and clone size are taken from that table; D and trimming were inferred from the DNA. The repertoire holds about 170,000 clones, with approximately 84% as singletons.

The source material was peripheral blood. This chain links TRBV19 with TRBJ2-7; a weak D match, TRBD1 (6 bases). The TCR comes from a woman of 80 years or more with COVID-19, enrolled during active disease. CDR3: CASSITGSATYEQYF. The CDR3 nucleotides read TGTGCCAGTAGTATAACAGGGTCGGCAACCTACGAGCAGTACTTC.